This TCR beta chain derives from a study of cytomegalovirus exposure and HLA in healthy donors. Broader study findings: In a later analysis, common viral pathogens appeared linked to several of the most significant clusters. Investigators reported 150 to 200 TCR beta chains as tied to cytomegalovirus.

It was with 60 Vbeta and 13 Jbeta primers that the PCR ran. The table came from immunoSEQ multiplex PCR; TCRdb's copy has only in-frame clones and leaves some out. The top ten clones hold 1.5% of a sample with roughly 170,000 clones, more than 70% of them seen once. Per the germline V gene, CDR1 is SGHTA and CDR2 is FQGTGA. V was shortened by 1 base and J by 3 bases, with 18 bases between the two germline ends. This CDR3 has 17 residues. Worth noting for this clone: Its specificity is not known.

Healthy bone marrow donors formed the donor group. The clonotype originates from a girl aged 5 to 17 in good health and CMV-seronegative. The specimen sequenced was PBMCs. The chain recombines TRBV7-3 with TRBJ2-5; TRBD1 might be the D (6 bases). The DNA of the CDR3 is TGTGCCAGCAGCTTAAGCACCCTACAGGGTTGGGAAGAGACCCAGTACTTC. It is translated as CASSLSTLQGWEETQYF.